Shown below are 23 T cell receptor beta chains from a single sample sequenced in a study of tumor and adjacent non-tumor tissue in lung cancer. The library came from three nested PCR rounds adapted from ARM-PCR protocols. TCRdb ran MiXCR on the multiplex PCR reads and lists one entry per CDR3 protein. The sample carries 95,000 to 150,000 distinct CDR3 sequences, roughly 67% recorded once. The template was RNA from unsorted bulk tissue. The sequenced sample was lung tumor tissue. These receptor sequences come from a man aged 30 to 45 with non-small cell lung cancer.

In the case of this clonotype: One junction end disagrees with the germline gene, perhaps due to a read error. The chain employs TRBV29-1 and TRBJ2-1, with unresolved D. CDR1 is SQVTM and CDR2 is ANQGSEA in the germline V gene. The CDR3 has 13 amino acids. The CDR3 loop is CSVEGAVDNEQLF. Written as DNA, the CDR3 is TGCAGCGTTGAAGGGGCAGTCGACAATGAGCAGCTCTTC.

A word on this clonotype: One end of the junction does not line up with germline, which may come from a read error. The chain carries TRBV4-1 and TRBJ2-3; 10 positions match TRBD2. The CDR3 loop spans 19 amino acids. Germline V gene lookup returns CDR1 MGHRA and CDR2 YSYEKL. CDR3 sequence (DNA): TGCGTCAGCAGCCTACAGGGTAATAGCGGGGGGCTCGGCACAGATACGCAGTATTTT. It translates to CVSSLQGNSGGLGTDTQYF.

This clonotype has a count of ten or more. The J gene is TRBJ1-1, the V gene TRBV12-3 or TRBV12-4; tentatively, D is TRBD1 (6 bases). V was trimmed by 3 bases and J by 4 bases, leaving 12 bases between them. The CDR3 totals 14 residues. CDR3 region: CASSFGGSSTEAFF. CDR3 DNA: TGTGCCAGCAGTTTCGGGGGCTCGAGCACTGAAGCTTTCTTT.

This clonotype was observed a few times. The gene calls are TRBV5-4 and TRBJ2-5; maybe TRBD1 (5 bases). V was clipped by 0 bases and J by 5 bases, with 8 bases between them. This CDR3 has 13 residues. Germline values: CDR1 SGHNT, CDR2 YYREEE (reference sequence). CDR3 region: CASSLVGQETQYF. The CDR3 DNA sequence: TGTGCCAGCAGCTTGGTGGGGCAGGAGACCCAGTACTTC.

A single count supports this clonotype. A much larger clone lies a single base off, so this may be a read error. V gene TRBV12-3 or TRBV12-4 combines with J gene TRBJ2-5, with D possibly matching TRBD1 (5 bases). The CDR3 spans 13 residues. V lost 3 bases and J lost 5, with 10 bases in between. CDR3 sequence: CASSLGPGETQYF. In DNA, the CDR3 is TGTGCCAGCAGTTTGGGGCCTGGGGAGACCCAGTACTTC.

In its sample, this clonotype was seen a few times. A much larger clone sits a single nucleotide away, making a read error possible. The chain uses TRBV12-3 or TRBV12-4 and TRBJ1-1; no reliable D call. This CDR3 has 15 amino acids. Trimming removed 0 bases at V and 1 base at J, with 9 bases between. This CDR3 is CASSLAGRPNTEAFF. CDR3 sequence (DNA): TGTGCCAGCAGTTTAGCCGGGAGGCCGAACACTGAAGCTTTCTTT.

This rearrangement joins TRBV12-3 or TRBV12-4 to TRBJ1-2; weak D call: TRBD1 (6 bases). The CDR3 sequence is 13 residues long. Trimming removed 7 bases at V and 2 bases at J, with 11 bases between. CDR3 sequence reads: CASTEGGNYGYTF. As DNA, the CDR3 is TGTGCCAGCACCGAAGGGGGGAACTATGGCTACACCTTC.

This clonotype was counted ten times or more. The chain's CDR3 is CSARGVQETQYF. DNA for the CDR3: TGCAGTGCCCGCGGGGTACAAGAGACCCAGTACTTC. The V gene is TRBV20-1, the J gene TRBJ2-5, with D perhaps TRBD2 (6 bases). In germline, CDR1 is DFQATT, CDR2 SNEGSKA (reference sequence). The CDR3 totals 12 residues. V lost 6 bases, J lost 2 bases, and 10 bases lay in between.

This clonotype was counted only a few times. Germline and junction disagree at one end, which may indicate a read error. This sequence joins TRBV20-1 and TRBJ2-1; D is possibly TRBD2 (6 bases). The germline CDR1 and CDR2 sequences are DFQATT and SNEGSKA (reference sequence). The CDR3 has 14 amino acids. For the CDR3, the DNA is TGCACTGCTAGGACTAACGGGGGCTACAATGAGCAGTTCTTC. Its protein product is CTARTNGGYNEQFF.

Of note for this clonotype: At one end, the junction sequence differs from germline, possibly due to a read error. The V call is TRBV11-2, the J call TRBJ1-2; D is unresolved. The CDR3 has 14 amino acids. Germline V gene sequence: CDR1 SGHAT, CDR2 FQNNGV. DNA of the CDR3: TGTGCCGGCAGCTTCGGGCAGGTGAACTATGGCTACACCTTC. Amino acid sequence: CAGSFGQVNYGYTF.

This rearrangement joins TRBV4-1 to TRBJ1-5; perhaps TRBD1 as D (5 bases). There are 15 residues in the CDR3. The ends were cut back, 1 base at V and 3 bases at J, with 10 bases in the middle. Germline lookup yields CDR1 MGHRA and CDR2 YSYEKL. The CDR3 coding sequence is TGCGCCAGCAGCCAAGCGGGGACGTACAATCAGCCCCAGCATTTT. It codes for CASSQAGTYNQPQHF.

As regards this clonotype: A much larger clonotype is one base distant, so this may be a read error. The CDR3 coding sequence is TGTGTCAGCAGCTTAGTAGCGGAGACCCAGTACTTC. This codes for CVSSLVAETQYF. J is TRBJ2-5 and V is TRBV11-2; tentatively, D is TRBD2 (5 bases). The germline V gene has CDR1 SGHAT and CDR2 FQNNGV. The CDR3 extends over 12 amino acids.

This clonotype was recorded at least ten times. The J gene is TRBJ2-1, the V gene TRBV4-1; 7 nucleotides line up with TRBD1. V lost 5 bases, J lost 5 bases, and 9 bases stayed unmatched. The CDR3 loop spans 15 amino acids. The germline V gene encodes CDR1 MGHRA and CDR2 YSYEKL. The CDR3 reads CASSLTEQGNNEQFF. CDR3 in DNA: TGCGCCAGCAGCTTAACTGAACAGGGGAACAATGAGCAGTTCTTC.

This clonotype was seen only once. A much larger clone is a single base away; this may be a read error. The chain employs TRBV6-1 and TRBJ1-5, with D perhaps TRBD1 (6 bases). The CDR3 runs 15 residues. V lost 10 bases and J lost 4, with 20 bases in between. CDR1 MNHNS and CDR2 SASEGT come from the germline V gene. CDR3 amino acids: CATRGTTRSNQPQHF. The CDR3 region has the DNA TGTGCCACCAGGGGCACAACAAGGAGTAATCAGCCCCAGCATTTT.

This clonotype appeared a few times. A read error is possible here, since a much larger clone lies one base away. The chain employs TRBV29-1 and TRBJ1-1; D is unresolved. The CDR3 extends over 13 amino acids. The V gene's germline CDR1 is SQVTM and CDR2 ANQGSEA. The CDR3 DNA reads as TGCGGCGTTGTAGCGTTAACGGGGACTGAAGCTTTCTTT. It yields the protein CGVVALTGTEAFF.

The chain links TRBV12-3 or TRBV12-4 to TRBJ2-1, with D hard to call. V shed 6 bases and J shed 7 bases, with 13 bases lying between them. The CDR3 loop spans 13 amino acids. For the CDR3, the DNA is TGTGCCAGCAGCTACAGCAAGGAGAATGAGCAGTTCTTC. Protein product: CASSYSKENEQFF.

A note on this clonotype: A much larger clonotype is one base distant, so this may be a read error. The CDR3 here is CASCQDLAGASSYNSPLHF. DNA for the CDR3: TGTGCCAGCTGCCAAGACTTGGCAGGAGCTAGCTCCTATAATTCACCCCTCCACTTT. The chain recombines TRBV4-2 with TRBJ1-6, with D hard to call. Germline CDR1 and CDR2: LGHNA and YNFKEQ. The CDR3 is 19 amino acids.

With respect to this clonotype: A junction end diverges from the germline sequence, so it may reflect a read error. The chain couples TRBV4-1 to TRBJ2-3; unclear D gene. Germline CDR1 MGHRA, CDR2 YSYEKL. The CDR3 covers 15 residues. The CDR3 loop reads CANSRMIGRADTQYF. The CDR3 coding sequence is TGCGCCAACAGCCGTATGATTGGTCGGGCAGATACGCAGTATTTT.

To note about this clonotype: An end of the junction does not agree with germline; a read error may underlie this. The chain carries TRBV10-3 and TRBJ1-6; D is perhaps TRBD1 (5 bases). Germline lookup yields CDR1 ENHRY and CDR2 SYGVKD. The length of the CDR3 is 15 residues. The CDR3 DNA reads as TGCGCCATCAGTTGGGACCAGAATTATAATTCACCCTTCCACTTT. This codes for CAISWDQNYNSPFHF.

To note about this clonotype: Given a much more abundant clone one base away, this may be a read error. V gene TRBV20-1 combines with J gene TRBJ2-1; D remains unclear. CDR1 and CDR2 (germline): DFQATT, SNEGSKA (reference sequence). The CDR3 spans 13 residues. V was clipped by 4 bases and J by 4 bases, with 11 bases between them. This CDR3 reads CSAIARNYNEQFF. CDR3 nucleotide sequence: TGCAGTGCTATCGCCAGGAATTACAATGAGCAGTTCTTC.

Details on this clonotype: This may be a read error, as it is one base from a much larger clone. The V and J genes are TRBV6-6 and TRBJ2-7, with D unclear. The CDR3 length is 12 residues. The germline V and J ends were trimmed by 7 bases and 8 bases, with 15 bases remaining between them. Germline V CDR1 and CDR2: MNHNY, SVGAGI (reference sequence). CDR3 sequence reads: CASNPLSTQQYF. In DNA form, the CDR3 reads TGTGCCAGCAATCCCCTGTCTACTCAGCAGTACTTC.

Only a few counts were recorded for this clonotype. The chain combines TRBV28 with TRBJ2-3, with D unclear. Germline lookup yields CDR1 MDHEN and CDR2 SYDVKM. The V end lost 6 bases, the J end lost 0 bases, and 16 bases lay between the germline ends. The length of the CDR3 is 16 residues. The CDR3 DNA reads as TGTGCCAGCAGCCCGACTGGTGCGCCCAGCACAGATACGCAGTATTTT. Protein: CASSPTGAPSTDTQYF. The entire variable domain, with the rest obtained from reference TRBV28 and TRBJ2-3, is as follows: DVKVTQSSRYLVKRTGEKVFLECVQDMDHENMFWYRQDPGLGLRLIYFSYDVKMKEKGDIPEGYSVSREKKERFSLILESASTNQTSMYLCASSPTGAPSTDTQYFGPGTRLTVL.

There are a few counts of this clonotype. One end of the junction is discordant with germline, which a read error may explain. CDR3 nucleotide sequence: TGCAGTCCTAGAGGTGTGACTAGCGGGGATTTCTACGAGCAGTACTTC. It is translated as CSPRGVTSGDFYEQYF. This sequence joins TRBV20-1 and TRBJ2-7, with TRBD2 matching over 11 bases. CDR1 and CDR2 (germline): DFQATT, SNEGSKA (reference sequence). The CDR3 spans 16 residues.